Below are 2 T cell receptor beta chains sequenced from a single sample in a study of beta chain features in type 1 diabetes. Sequenced material consisted of expressed TCRB transcripts (all of the isolated RNA was reverse transcribed). Generated by immunoSEQ multiplex PCR, the TCRdb table keeps only in-frame clones and is missing some. The sample carries around 300,000 clones, about 15% recorded once. The sample was central memory CD4+ T cells from blood. These receptor sequences come from a man aged 25-45 years in good health.

In regard to this clone: This same CDR3 is encoded by further DNA sequences in the sample. V usage is TRBV7-9 and J usage is TRBJ2-5; TRBD2 might be the D (5 bases). Germline V lookup: CDR1 SEHNR, CDR2 FQNEAQ (reference sequence). The V and J ends lost 2 bases and 2 bases respectively, with 9 bases between them. The CDR3 is 14 amino acids. CDR3 protein: CASSLLRGQETQYF. For the CDR3, the DNA is TGTGCCAGCAGCTTACTTCGAGGGCAAGAGACCCAGTACTTC.

The rearrangement joins TRBV7-8 to TRBJ2-5; tentative D call: TRBD1 (6 bases). Trimming took 5 bases from V and 7 from J, leaving 17 bases between them. The CDR3 has 14 residues. CDR1 SGHVS and CDR2 FQNEAQ come from the germline V gene. CDR3 nucleotide sequence: TGTGCCAGCAGCATCAGCGAGGAAGGGGGGACCCAGTACTTC. As protein: CASSISEEGGTQYF.